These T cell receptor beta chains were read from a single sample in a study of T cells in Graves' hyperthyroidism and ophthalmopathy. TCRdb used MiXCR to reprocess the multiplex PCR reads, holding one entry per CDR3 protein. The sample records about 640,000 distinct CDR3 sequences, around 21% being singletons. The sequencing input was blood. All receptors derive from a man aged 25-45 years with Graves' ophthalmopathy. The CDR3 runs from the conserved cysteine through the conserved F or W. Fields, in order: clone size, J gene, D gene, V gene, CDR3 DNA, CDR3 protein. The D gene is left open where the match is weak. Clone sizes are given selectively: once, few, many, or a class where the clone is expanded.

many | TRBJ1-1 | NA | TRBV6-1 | TGTGCCAGCAGTTGGGGAGGGGCTGAAGCTTTCTTT | CASSWGGAEAFF
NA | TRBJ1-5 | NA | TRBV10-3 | TGTGCCATCAGCCCCGACAGTAACAATCAGCCCCAGCATTTT | CAISPDSNNQPQHF
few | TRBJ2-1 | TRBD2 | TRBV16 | TGTGCCAGCAGCCAACTGACTAGCGCCTTTTCCTACAATGAGCAGTTCTTC | CASSQLTSAFSYNEQFF
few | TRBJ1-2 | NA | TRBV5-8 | TGTGCCAGCAGCTCGTACCTAAGGGGCCCCTATGGCTACACCTTC | CASSSYLRGPYGYTF
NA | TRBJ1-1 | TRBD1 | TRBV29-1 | TGCGGAGTACAGGGGATTGACACTGAAGCTTTCTTT | CGVQGIDTEAFF
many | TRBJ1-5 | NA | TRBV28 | TGTGCCAGCAGTTTATTGAACCCAGCGGGCAATCAGCCCCAGCATTTT | CASSLLNPAGNQPQHF
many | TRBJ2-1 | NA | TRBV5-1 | TGCGCCAGCAGCTTCCAAGCTGATGCGAATGAGCAGTTCTTC | CASSFQADANEQFF
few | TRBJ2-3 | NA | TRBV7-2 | TGTGCCAGCAGCTTAGAGTTGATCACAGATACGCAGTATTTT | CASSLELITDTQYF
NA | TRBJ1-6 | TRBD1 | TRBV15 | TGTGCCACCAGCAGTGGACAGGGACATAATTCACCCCTCCACTTT | CATSSGQGHNSPLHF
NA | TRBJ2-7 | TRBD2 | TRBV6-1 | TGTGCCAGCAGTGCCACGGGACTAGCGGGCTCCTACGAGCAGTACTTC | CASSATGLAGSYEQYF
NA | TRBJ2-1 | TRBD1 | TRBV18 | TGTGCCAGCTCACCCTACAGGGGTCAACACAATGAGCAGTTCTTC | CASSPYRGQHNEQFF
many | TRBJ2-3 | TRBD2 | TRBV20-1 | TGCAGCGGGTCGGGAGGTCTCACAGATACGCAGTATTTT | CSGSGGLTDTQYF
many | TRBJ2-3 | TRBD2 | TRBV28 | TGTGCCAGCAGTCCTCCTTCCGGGACTAGCGACACAGATACGCAGTATTTT | CASSPPSGTSDTDTQYF
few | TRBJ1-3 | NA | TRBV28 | TGTGCCAGCAGTAGGCCCCCAGGTCTGTTGGCGGGAAACACCATATATTTT | CASSRPPGLLAGNTIYF
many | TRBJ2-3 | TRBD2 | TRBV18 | TGTGCCAGCTCTACTAGCGCTAGCACAGATACGCAGTATTTT | CASSTSASTDTQYF
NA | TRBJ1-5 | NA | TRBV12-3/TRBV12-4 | TGTGCCAGCAGTTTAGACGTCGTACAGCCCCAGCATTTT | CASSLDVVQPQHF
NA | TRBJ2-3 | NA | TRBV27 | TGTGCCAGCAGTTTATCGGGGACACCCGACACAGATACGCAGTATTTT | CASSLSGTPDTDTQYF
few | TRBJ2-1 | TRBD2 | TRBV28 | TGTGCCAGCAGTTTAGGGGGTAGCGGGATAAATGAGCAGTTCTTC | CASSLGGSGINEQFF
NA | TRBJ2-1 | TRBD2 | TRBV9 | TGTGCCAGCAGTCTTCGACTAGCGGGATACAATGAGCAGTTCTTC | CASSLRLAGYNEQFF
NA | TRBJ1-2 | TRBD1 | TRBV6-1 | TGTGCCAGCAGTCTTGGACAGGGGGCCGGCTATGGCTACACCTTC | CASSLGQGAGYGYTF
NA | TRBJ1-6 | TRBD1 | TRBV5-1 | TGCGCCAGCAGAAGAGAGACAGGGGGCGGTTCACCCCTCCACTTT | CASRRETGGGSPLHF
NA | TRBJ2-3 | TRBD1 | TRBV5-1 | TGCGCCAGCAGCTTTAGAGGACAGGCCGACGGAACAGATACGCAGTATTTT | CASSFRGQADGTDTQYF
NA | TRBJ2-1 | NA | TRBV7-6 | TGTGCCAGCAGCTTAGCGTATAGGGGCAGAGTCTACAATGAGCAGTTCTTC | CASSLAYRGRVYNEQFF